This record covers a single T cell receptor (beta chain). Its target is not known. Repertoires were generated with immunoSEQ multiplex PCR, while TCRdb's copy carries only in-frame clones and drops some. The sample contains just under 65,000 clones, roughly nine tenths of which appear only once. This specimen comes from a study of PD-1 blockade in classical Hodgkin lymphoma. Notes on the study in general: It was CD4+ TCR diversity, not CD8+, that rose significantly by C4D1.

Time point noted: cycle 4 day 1 (C4D1), after less than 7 weeks of nivolumab. All trial patients relapsed after autologous stem cell transplantation. Each best response was a complete response, a partial response or progressive disease. The CDR3 extends over 18 amino acids. With 6 bases removed from V and 5 bases from J, the gap between germline ends came to 26 bases. Germline V CDR1 and CDR2: MNHEY, SMNVEV (reference sequence). The sequence was collected from a human donor with classical Hodgkin lymphoma. The rearrangement links TRBV27 to TRBJ2-1; a possible D gene is TRBD2 (7 bases). The specimen was peripheral blood mononuclear cells (PBMCs), collected before the fourth cycle of nivolumab. The CDR3 is CASRDHRVGRGTDNEQFF. The CDR3, as DNA: TGTGCCAGCAGGGACCACAGGGTTGGGAGGGGGACGGACAATGAGCAGTTCTTC.